The text below deals with one T cell receptor (beta chain). The antigen is undetermined. This sample was taken from a study of T cell clones after liver transplantation. The study, taken as a whole, reports: Migration into the graft, not deletion, may explain lost graft donor-reactive T cells.

V was trimmed by 0 bases and J by 1 base, leaving 11 bases between them. Germline CDR1 reads MDHEN; CDR2 reads SYDVKM. The CDR3 extends over 16 amino acids. Thawed unstimulated PBMCs were FACS-sorted by CD3, CD4 and CD8 into two populations. Clones were sequenced by immunoSEQ multiplex PCR, and TCRdb holds only the in-frame ones, with some missing. Of tens of thousands of clones in the sample, 65% to 85% were seen once. Sequences were derived from CD4+ T cells from blood, sampled approximately 3.5 years after liver transplant. The source of this sequence is a human patient who received a liver transplant. A subset of T cells may come from the graft donor. The genes are TRBV28 and TRBJ2-3, with D perhaps being TRBD1 or TRBD2 (5 bases each). The CDR3 sequence: CASSLWGLGGTDTQYF. CDR3 DNA sequence: TGTGCCAGCAGTTTATGGGGGTTGGGGGGCACAGATACGCAGTATTTT.